One and the same sample provided the 30 T cell receptor beta chains below, sequenced in a study of Graves' ophthalmopathy and Graves' hyperthyroidism. RNA served as the template for amplifying TCR beta CDR3 regions. HTBI primers were employed in first-round RT-PCR, then a second-round multiplex PCR followed. TCRdb recomputed calls from the multiplex PCR reads with MiXCR, one row per CDR3 protein. The profile covers some 390,000 distinct CDR3 sequences, with 18% appearing a single time and 1.5% to 2% taken by the ten largest. Sequenced: peripheral blood. These receptors were taken from a woman aged 18-29 years with Graves' ophthalmopathy.

This clonotype showed up many times. This chain connects TRBV7-2 to TRBJ1-6; weak D call: TRBD1 (6 bases). The CDR3 contains 17 residues. Trimming took 3 bases from V and 9 from J, leaving 21 bases between them. Germline V gene lookup returns CDR1 SGHTA and CDR2 FQGNSA. In nucleotides, the CDR3 is TGTGCCAGCAGCTTTAGCGGTACAGGGATGTCTTTTTCACCCCTCCACTTT. As protein: CASSFSGTGMSFSPLHF.

The sample holds many counts of this clonotype. The chain carries TRBV29-1 and TRBJ2-7; TRBD1 matches at 7 bases. Germline V gene sequence: CDR1 SQVTM, CDR2 ANQGSEA. V dropped 7 bases and J dropped 2; count of bases not matched to a gene: 5. The CDR3 covers 12 residues. DNA of the CDR3: TGCAGCGCCGGGACAGCACCCTACGAGCAGTACTTC. Its protein product is CSAGTAPYEQYF.

This clonotype was counted at least ten times. The chain is built from TRBV5-1 and TRBJ2-7; 10 nucleotides match TRBD2. The germline CDR1 and CDR2 sequences are SGHRS and YFSETQ. The CDR3 has 13 amino acids. The V gene end was trimmed by 4 bases and the J gene end by 6 bases; junction bases not matched to a gene: 4. The DNA for the CDR3 is TGCGCCAGCAGCGTAGCGGGGGGAACCGAGCAGTACTTC. Its translation: CASSVAGGTEQYF. Together with reference TRBV5-1 and TRBJ2-7, the CDR3 gives the full variable domain: KAGVTQTPRYLIKTRGQQVTLSCSPISGHRSVSWYQQTPGQGLQFLFEYFSETQRNKGNFPGRFSGRQFSNSRSEMNVSTLELGDSALYLCASSVAGGTEQYFGPGTRLTVT.

This clonotype was counted many times. This chain links TRBV7-2 with TRBJ1-3; perhaps TRBD1 as D (6 bases). V was clipped by 1 base and J by 14 bases, with 9 bases between them. Germline values: CDR1 SGHTA, CDR2 FQGNSA. The CDR3 loop spans 11 amino acids. For the CDR3, the DNA is TGTGCCAGCAGCTTAGGACAGGTCCTATATTTT. Its protein is CASSLGQVLYF.

This clonotype was detected many times. The chain employs TRBV19 and TRBJ1-1; unclear D gene. Germline V gene lookup returns CDR1 LNHDA and CDR2 SQIVND (reference sequence). The V and J ends lost 6 bases and 6 bases respectively, with 14 bases between them. The CDR3 has 13 residues. The CDR3 region has the DNA TGTGCCAGTAGGGGTTCCGGGGTCTCTGAAGCTTTCTTT. Protein: CASRGSGVSEAFF.

This clonotype came up a few times. The chain is built from TRBV7-8 and TRBJ2-5; 8 bases fit TRBD1. Looked up from germline, CDR1 is SGHVS and CDR2 is FQNEAQ. CDR3 length: 13 residues. V shed 3 bases, J shed 4 bases, and the junction held 1 base outside the gene matches. The CDR3 reads CASSFDRGETQYF. DNA for the CDR3: TGTGCCAGCAGCTTCGACAGGGGAGAGACCCAGTACTTC. Using reference TRBV7-8 and TRBJ2-5 for the parts outside the CDR3, the full variable domain is GAGVSQSPRYKVAKRGQDVALRCDPISGHVSLFWYQQALGQGPEFLTYFQNEAQLDKSGLPSDRFFAERPEGSVSTLKIQRTQQEDSAVYLCASSFDRGETQYFGPGTRLLVL.

The chain links TRBV20-1 to TRBJ1-1; D is unclear. The CDR3 covers 14 residues. Trimming left V 3 bases short and J 3 bases short, with 14 bases between. CDR1 DFQATT and CDR2 SNEGSKA come from the germline V gene (reference sequence). The CDR3 DNA is TGCAGTGCTAGGGGCGGGAGAACGGACACTGAAGCTTTCTTT. It translates to CSARGGRTDTEAFF.

This clonotype was observed at least ten times. J is TRBJ1-2 and V is TRBV27; D gene uncertain. CDR3 length: 13 amino acids. Trimming removed 6 bases from V and 3 bases from J, with 11 bases in between. Germline V CDR1 and CDR2: MNHEY, SMNVEV (reference sequence). The CDR3 region has the DNA TGTGCCAGCAGCCCGCCCCCTCACTATGGCTACACCTTC. It encodes CASSPPPHYGYTF.

Many counts were recorded for this clonotype. The chain combines TRBV13 with TRBJ2-7; either TRBD1 or TRBD2 may supply D (5 bases each). The CDR3 is 15 amino acids. CDR1 and CDR2 (germline): PRHDT, FYEKMQ (reference sequence). The V and J ends lost 3 bases and 2 bases respectively, with 14 bases between them. The CDR3: CASSFRGTLTYEQYF. CDR3 DNA sequence: TGTGCCAGCAGCTTTCGAGGGACCTTAACCTACGAGCAGTACTTC.

The genes are TRBV4-1 and TRBJ1-5; D is unresolved. Germline loops: CDR1 MGHRA, CDR2 YSYEKL. There are 13 residues in the CDR3. V was pared by 1 base and J by 7 bases, with 8 bases between. CDR3 amino acids: CASSQVVGQPQHF. Written as DNA, the CDR3 is TGCGCCAGCAGCCAAGTTGTCGGACAGCCCCAGCATTTT.

This clonotype came up many times. This chain links TRBV19 with TRBJ1-6, with D maybe TRBD1 (5 bases). The V gene lost 8 bases and the J gene lost 10 bases, with 15 bases spanning the gap. The CDR3 runs to 13 residues. The germline gives CDR1 LNHDA, CDR2 SQIVND (reference sequence). The CDR3 spells CASVTWGVSPLHF. The CDR3 nucleotides are TGTGCCAGTGTGACATGGGGGGTCTCACCCCTCCACTTT.

This clonotype occurred many times. V usage is TRBV30 and J usage is TRBJ1-5; weak D call: TRBD1 (5 bases). CDR3 length equals 18 residues. Germline-derived CDR1 and CDR2 are GTSNPN and SVGIG (reference sequence). Trimming removed 1 base at V and 2 bases at J, with 21 bases between. CDR3 nucleotide sequence: TGTGCCTGGAGTGGAGGTTGGGGACCTCCCCGCGGCAATCAGCCCCAGCATTTT. As protein: CAWSGGWGPPRGNQPQHF.

This clonotype was seen ten or more times. The chain is built from TRBV28 and TRBJ1-1; D gene unclear. The CDR3 runs to 12 residues. Germline V gene sequence: CDR1 MDHEN, CDR2 SYDVKM. V lost 5 bases to trimming and J lost 1 base, with 5 bases between them. The CDR3 nucleotides read TGTGCCAGCAGTAACGCGAACACTGAAGCTTTCTTT. It is translated as CASSNANTEAFF. Variable domain in full (rest from reference TRBV28 and TRBJ1-1): DVKVTQSSRYLVKRTGEKVFLECVQDMDHENMFWYRQDPGLGLRLIYFSYDVKMKEKGDIPEGYSVSREKKERFSLILESASTNQTSMYLCASSNANTEAFFGQGTRLTVV.

This chain joins TRBV5-1 and TRBJ2-5, with 7 bases fitting TRBD1. Germline V gene lookup returns CDR1 SGHRS and CDR2 YFSETQ. The CDR3 contains 14 residues. Trimming cost V 0 bases and J 7 bases; bases outside gene matches: 6. The CDR3 coding sequence is TGCGCCAGCAGCTTGGGGGACAGCCAGGGGACCCAGTACTTC. It translates to CASSLGDSQGTQYF. Drawing the rest from reference TRBV5-1 and TRBJ2-5, the complete variable domain is KAGVTQTPRYLIKTRGQQVTLSCSPISGHRSVSWYQQTPGQGLQFLFEYFSETQRNKGNFPGRFSGRQFSNSRSEMNVSTLELGDSALYLCASSLGDSQGTQYFGPGTRLLVL.

The CDR3 spells CSATGDYGYTF. As DNA, the CDR3 is TGCAGTGCTACCGGGGACTATGGCTACACCTTC. This chain connects TRBV20-1 to TRBJ1-2; no clear D. Germline V lookup: CDR1 DFQATT, CDR2 SNEGSKA (reference sequence). This CDR3 spans 11 amino acids. The V end was cut by 4 bases, the J end by 3 bases, with 6 bases between.

Ten or more counts support this clonotype. The rearrangement links TRBV28 to TRBJ2-5; D unresolved. Germline lookup yields CDR1 MDHEN and CDR2 SYDVKM. V was shortened by 3 bases and J by 1 base, with 6 bases between the two germline ends. CDR3 length equals 13 residues. The CDR3 nucleotides are TGTGCCAGCAGTTTGGAGTTCCAAGAGACCCAGTACTTC. Residues: CASSLEFQETQYF.

The sample holds many counts of this clonotype. This rearrangement joins TRBV11-2 to TRBJ2-4; D not certain. V lost 5 bases to trimming and J lost 0 bases, with 8 bases between them. This CDR3 spans 14 amino acids. Germline V CDR1 and CDR2: SGHAT, FQNNGV. As DNA, the CDR3 is TGTGCCAGCAGCGATTCCTTAGCCAAAAACATTCAGTACTTC. Translation gives CASSDSLAKNIQYF.

The table lists this clonotype with many counts. The rearrangement joins TRBV28 to TRBJ2-5, with D perhaps TRBD1 (5 bases). The CDR3 is 15 amino acids. Germline CDR1 and CDR2: MDHEN and SYDVKM. Trimming took 7 bases from V and 3 from J, leaving 18 bases between them. The CDR3 loop reads CASINRFRVKETQYF. The DNA of the CDR3 is TGTGCCAGCATTAACCGATTCAGGGTGAAAGAGACCCAGTACTTC.

This clonotype was observed at least ten times. The gene calls are TRBV18 and TRBJ1-3; 7 bases line up with TRBD1. This CDR3 has 17 amino acids. V lost 2 bases to trimming and J lost 0 bases; unmatched junction nucleotides: 7. Germline CDR1 is KGHSH and CDR2 is LQKENI. CDR3 in DNA: TGTGCCAGCTCACCAGCGGTATCAGGGGGCTCTGGAAACACCATATATTTT. The encoded protein is CASSPAVSGGSGNTIYF.

In its sample, this clonotype was seen many times. The rearrangement joins TRBV6-4 to TRBJ2-7; 11 bases map to TRBD2. With 6 bases clipped from V and 5 bases from J, the junction kept 18 bases outside the gene matches. The CDR3 is 18 amino acids. Germline values: CDR1 MRHNA, CDR2 SNTAGT. This CDR3 reads CASRLQGAGSGRANEQYF. The DNA for the CDR3 is TGTGCCAGCAGACTACAGGGTGCTGGTAGCGGGAGGGCCAACGAGCAGTACTTC.

This clonotype was picked up many times. This chain uses TRBV27 with TRBJ2-2, with a weak D call TRBD1 (5 bases). The V and J ends lost 2 bases and 4 bases respectively, with 14 bases between them. The CDR3 totals 16 residues. CDR1 MNHEY and CDR2 SMNVEV come from the germline V gene (reference sequence). In nucleotides, the CDR3 is TGTGCCAGCAGTTTAGGTGCAGGGTCGGGCACCGGGGAGCTGTTTTTT. Translated, it gives CASSLGAGSGTGELFF.

In its sample, this clonotype was seen many times. The chain has TRBV6-1 and TRBJ1-1; 8 bases match TRBD1. With V trimmed by 4 bases and J by 4 bases, 8 bases remained unmatched. The CDR3 sequence is 15 residues long. In germline, CDR1 is MNHNS, CDR2 SASEGT. The DNA for the CDR3 is TGTGCCAGCAGTGTGGACAGGGTTGGGGGCACTGAAGCTTTCTTT. Translating gives CASSVDRVGGTEAFF.

The V and J genes are TRBV2 and TRBJ2-2, with D perhaps matching TRBD1 or TRBD2 (5 bases each). Trimming left V 7 bases short and J 0 bases short, with 12 bases between. This CDR3 is 15 amino acids long. Germline CDR1 reads SNHLY; CDR2 reads FYNNEI. CDR3 in amino acids: CASNFGGPNTGELFF. CDR3 nucleotide sequence: TGTGCCAGCAACTTTGGGGGACCGAACACCGGGGAGCTGTTTTTT.

This clonotype has at least ten counts. At one of its ends the junction is not consistent with the germline gene, which may arise from a read error. The V call is TRBV7-7, the J call TRBJ2-5, with no clear D. This CDR3 spans 13 amino acids. Per germline, CDR1 SSHAT and CDR2 FNYEAQ (reference sequence). This CDR3 reads CASSMDRKETQYF. The CDR3 nucleotides read TGTGCTAGCAGCATGGACCGGAAAGAGACCCAGTACTTC.

This clonotype has at least ten counts. The V and J genes are TRBV7-9 and TRBJ2-7; no clear D. V lost 4 bases and J lost 0, with 13 bases in between. Germline-derived CDR1 and CDR2 are SEHNR and FQNEAQ (reference sequence). The CDR3 runs 15 residues. In DNA form, the CDR3 reads TGTGCCAGCAGCTCGGAACCGGTCAGCTCCTACGAGCAGTACTTC. Residues: CASSSEPVSSYEQYF.

This clonotype has at least ten counts. The J gene is TRBJ1-5, the V gene TRBV7-6; D unresolved. Per the germline V gene, CDR1 is SGHVS and CDR2 is FNYEAQ. Trimming removed 5 bases from V and 6 bases from J, with 20 bases in between. The CDR3 contains 16 residues. The CDR3 region is CASSQRPSGRSQPQHF. The DNA for the CDR3 is TGTGCCAGCAGCCAAAGACCGAGCGGTAGGAGTCAGCCCCAGCATTTT.

This clonotype was counted many times. This sequence joins TRBV20-1 and TRBJ2-7, with D tentatively TRBD1 or TRBD2 (5 bases each). The CDR3 covers 15 residues. The V and J ends lost 0 bases and 3 bases respectively, with 15 bases between them. CDR1 is DFQATT, CDR2 SNEGSKA, per germline (reference sequence). CDR3 region: CSARDRGAVGYEQYF. In nucleotides, the CDR3 is TGCAGTGCTAGAGATCGAGGGGCTGTCGGCTACGAGCAGTACTTC.

Many counts were recorded for this clonotype. This CDR3 is CASSLAGQLYEQYF. As DNA, the CDR3 is TGCGCCAGCAGCTTGGCTGGACAATTATACGAGCAGTACTTC. V usage is TRBV5-1 and J usage is TRBJ2-7; the D gene is possibly TRBD1 (5 bases). With 0 bases removed from V and 4 bases from J, the gap between germline ends came to 11 bases. Germline assignment: CDR1 SGHRS and CDR2 YFSETQ. The CDR3 covers 14 residues.

This clonotype was observed at least ten times. J is TRBJ1-2 and V is TRBV12-3 or TRBV12-4; D might be TRBD1 (6 bases). The CDR3 is made up of 12 amino acids. The V and J ends lost 5 bases and 8 bases respectively, with 12 bases between them. The CDR3 loop is CASSPGHRGYTF. The CDR3 nucleotides read TGTGCCAGCAGTCCGGGACACCGGGGCTACACCTTC.

The sample holds a few counts of this clonotype. The V and J genes are TRBV7-8 and TRBJ2-5; a possible D gene is TRBD1 (5 bases). The V gene lost 5 bases and the J gene lost 5 bases, with 21 bases spanning the gap. Germline CDR1 reads SGHVS; CDR2 reads FQNEAQ. The CDR3 length is 16 residues. CDR3 in amino acids: CASSLAFRGARETQYF. As DNA, the CDR3 is TGTGCCAGCAGCCTGGCCTTTAGGGGCGCGAGGGAGACCCAGTACTTC.